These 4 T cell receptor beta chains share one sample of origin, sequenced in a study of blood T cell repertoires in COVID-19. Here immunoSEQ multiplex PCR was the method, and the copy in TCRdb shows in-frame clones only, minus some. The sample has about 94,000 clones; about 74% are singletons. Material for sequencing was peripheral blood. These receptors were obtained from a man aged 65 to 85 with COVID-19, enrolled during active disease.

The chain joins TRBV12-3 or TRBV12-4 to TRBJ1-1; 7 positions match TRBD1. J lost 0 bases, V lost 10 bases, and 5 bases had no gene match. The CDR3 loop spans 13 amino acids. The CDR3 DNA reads TGTGCCACAAAACAGGGGATGAACACTGAAGCTTTCTTT. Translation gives CATKQGMNTEAFF.

CDR3 sequence: CASRPPGEETQYF. The DNA for the CDR3 is TGTGCCAGCAGGCCCCCAGGGGAAGAGACCCAGTACTTC. The chain employs TRBV6-5 and TRBJ2-5; a possible D gene is TRBD1 (6 bases). Trimming shortened V by 6 bases and J by 3 bases, and 11 bases separated the two germline ends. Germline V lookup: CDR1 MNHEY, CDR2 SVGAGI. The CDR3 consists of 13 residues.

CDR3 region: CASSPKGQGIYNEQFF. The CDR3 nucleotides are TGTGCCAGCTCACCTAAAGGACAGGGTATCTACAATGAGCAGTTCTTC. The chain employs TRBV18 and TRBJ2-1, with 8 bases lining up with TRBD1. There are 16 residues in the CDR3. Trimming removed 3 bases from V and 3 bases from J; junction bases left unmatched: 7. Germline-derived CDR1 and CDR2 are KGHSH and LQKENI.

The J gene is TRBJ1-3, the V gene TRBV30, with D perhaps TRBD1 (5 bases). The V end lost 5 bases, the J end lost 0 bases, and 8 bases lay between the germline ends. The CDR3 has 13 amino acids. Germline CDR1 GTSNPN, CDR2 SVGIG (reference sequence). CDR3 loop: CAWGAHSGNTIYF. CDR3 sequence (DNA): TGTGCCTGGGGGGCCCACTCTGGAAACACCATATATTTT.